The T cell receptor (beta chain) described here comes from a study of blood T cells in healthy people across ages. Study overall: For every two T cells, template switching captured about one barcoded beta molecule.

This clonotype was observed a few times. The antigen is not known. Study-level points and caveats: Older age went with lower TCR beta diversity per million T cells, in a roughly linear way. The long-lived group displayed more naive CD4+ cells, plus higher diversity, than the aged donors did.

The CDR3 has 13 residues. The germline gives CDR1 SGHRS, CDR2 YFSETQ. Trimming stripped 1 base from V and 6 bases from J, with 10 bases between. Caucasian individuals from Russia who were healthy and aged 6 to 90 acted as donors. The use of a sample-barcoded 5' primer and a J-beta primer mix characterized a second PCR of roughly 6 to 11 cycles. TCRdb passed the 5' RACE reads through MiXCR, listing each CDR3 protein once. The data contain about 690,000 distinct CDR3 sequences, around two fifths of them seen just once; the ten biggest clones take up around 32%. The specimen was blood. V usage is TRBV5-1 and J usage is TRBJ1-2, with no clear D. The source of this sequence is a man aged 80 or over in good health. CDR3 nucleotide sequence: TGCGCCAGCAGCTTGAGGGCAGTCGATGGCTACACCTTC. It is translated as CASSLRAVDGYTF.